This is a list of T cell receptor beta chains from one sample in a study of cytomegalovirus exposure and HLA in healthy donors. Generated by immunoSEQ multiplex PCR, the TCRdb table keeps only in-frame clones and is missing some. This table has tens of thousands of clones, around 80% appearing once. The sequenced sample was PBMCs. The receptors derive from a man under 40 in good health and CMV-seronegative. CDR3s include the opening cysteine and the closing phenylalanine or tryptophan. The D gene is left open where the match is weak. Some rows mark clone size as missing; the rest say once, few, many or name a class of expanded clone.

-,TRBV18,TRBJ1-1,-,CASSPILGRGPDMNTEAFF,TGTGCCAGCTCACCAATATTGGGCAGGGGCCCCGACATGAACACTGAAGCTTTCTTT
TRBD2,TRBV18,TRBJ2-3,-,CASSPRPSGEGDTQYF,TGTGCCAGCTCACCACGCCCTAGCGGAGAGGGAGATACGCAGTATTTT
TRBD1,TRBV28,TRBJ1-1,-,CASSRDRGRTEAFF,TGTGCCAGCAGCCGTGACAGGGGCCGAACTGAAGCTTTCTTT
TRBD1,TRBV7-7,TRBJ2-7,-,CASSITQGAREQYF,TGTGCCAGCAGTATTACACAGGGGGCAAGGGAGCAGTACTTC
TRBD1,TRBV7-3,TRBJ2-2,-,CASSLMGQPNTGELFF,TGTGCCAGCAGCTTAATGGGACAGCCGAACACCGGGGAGCTGTTTTTT
-,TRBV2,TRBJ2-1,-,CASTGLNNEQFF,TGTGCCAGCACAGGGCTTAACAATGAGCAGTTCTTC
-,TRBV7-3,TRBJ2-1,-,CASSLTTDNEQFF,TGTGCCAGCAGCTTAACGACAGACAATGAGCAGTTCTTC
-,TRBV5-6,TRBJ1-2,-,CASSFFRQPLNYGYTF,TGTGCCAGCAGCTTCTTTCGACAGCCCCTTAACTATGGCTACACCTTC
-,TRBV9,TRBJ1-4,-,CASSVWGATNEKLFF,TGTGCCAGCAGCGTATGGGGGGCAACTAATGAAAAACTGTTTTTT
TRBD1,TRBV29-1,TRBJ1-2,-,CSVEPGGGGYGYTF,TGCAGCGTTGAACCAGGAGGGGGCGGGTATGGCTACACCTTC
TRBD1,TRBV14,TRBJ2-7,-,CASSRQGWGEQYF,TGTGCCAGCAGCCGACAGGGTTGGGGCGAGCAGTACTTC
-,TRBV6-6,TRBJ1-2,-,CASSSGEDYGYTF,TGTGCCAGCAGTTCCGGGGAGGACTATGGCTACACCTTC
TRBD2,TRBV7-6,TRBJ2-1,-,CASSQEREGGNEQFF,TGTGCCAGCAGTCAGGAGCGGGAGGGAGGCAATGAGCAGTTCTTC
-,TRBV21-1,TRBJ2-7,-,CASSKTTGGSYEQYF,TGTGCCAGCAGCAAAACGACAGGGGGCTCCTACGAGCAGTACTTC
TRBD1,TRBV29-1,TRBJ1-1,once,CSALDRGQVEAFF,TGCAGCGCCCTCGACAGGGGGCAGGTTGAAGCTTTCTTT
TRBD1,TRBV29-1,TRBJ1-5,-,CSAGGTGNNQPQHF,TGCAGCGCTGGCGGGACAGGGAACAACCAGCCCCAGCATTTT